This record concerns one T cell receptor (beta chain) sequence. This entry belongs to a study of blood T cell repertoires in COVID-19. Study-level information: COVID-19 samples from acute and convalescent phases originated in the United States, Italy and Spain. From T cells, B-cell-depleted T cells, or PBMCs came the material, which was cDNA or gDNA.

Original analysis: Scientists estimated how many nucleated cells there were by amplifying reference gene primers. Using immunoSEQ multiplex PCR, the repertoire was profiled, and TCRdb retains in-frame clones only, with some absent. V and J calls and clone size are copied from that table; D and trimming were computed from the DNA. The sample has some 270,000 clones, about 87% seen once. There are 15 residues in the CDR3. Trimming removed 4 bases at V and 3 bases at J, with 13 bases between. The germline CDR1 and CDR2 sequences are SGHRS and YFSETQ. Sequences were obtained from PBMCs or T cells enriched from blood (not recorded which). J is TRBJ2-2 and V is TRBV5-1; D is possibly TRBD2 (6 bases). This receptor was taken from a woman younger than 45 with acute COVID-19. CDR3 DNA: TGCGCCAGCAGCCCGGGGGACTCGGACACCGGGGAGCTGTTTTTT. Amino acids: CASSPGDSDTGELFF.